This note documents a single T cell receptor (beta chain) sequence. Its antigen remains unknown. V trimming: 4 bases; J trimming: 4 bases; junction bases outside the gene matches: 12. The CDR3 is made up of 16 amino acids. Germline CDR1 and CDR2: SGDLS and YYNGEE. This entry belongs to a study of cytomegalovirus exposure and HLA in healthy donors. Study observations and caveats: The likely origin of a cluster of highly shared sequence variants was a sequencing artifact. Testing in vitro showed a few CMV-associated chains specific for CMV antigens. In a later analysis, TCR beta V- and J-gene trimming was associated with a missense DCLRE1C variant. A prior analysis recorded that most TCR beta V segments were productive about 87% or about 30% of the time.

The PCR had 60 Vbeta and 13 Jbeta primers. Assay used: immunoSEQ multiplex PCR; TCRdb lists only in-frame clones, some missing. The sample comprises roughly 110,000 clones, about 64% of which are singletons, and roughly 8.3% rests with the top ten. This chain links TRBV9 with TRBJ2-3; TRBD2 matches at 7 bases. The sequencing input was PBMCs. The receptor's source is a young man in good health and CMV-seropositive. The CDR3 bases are TGTGCCAGCAGCCTGGGTCGGGGTAGCGGGCCAGATACGCAGTATTTT. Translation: CASSLGRGSGPDTQYF.